The rows below give T cell receptor beta chains drawn from one sample of a study of blood T cell repertoires in COVID-19. The protocol was immunoSEQ multiplex PCR, while the TCRdb copy is restricted to in-frame clones and leaves out a portion. The sample lists over 95,000 clones; less than 90% were seen once. The sequencing input was peripheral blood. The receptors derive from a man aged 65 to 79 with active or convalescent COVID-19. Each CDR3 is given with its conserved first and last residue. The order of the fields is CDR3 DNA, CDR3 protein, clone size, V gene, D gene, J gene. The D gene is left open where the match is weak. For some rows the clone size is stated as once, few or many, or as a class when expanded; others skip it.

TGTGCCAGCAGCCGGATTTTACAGGATTCTGGCTACACCTTC,CASSRILQDSGYTF,few,TRBV9,NA,TRBJ1-2
TGCGCCAGCAGCTATCAAGGGGGTGGGGAAACTGAAGCTTTCTTT,CASSYQGGGETEAFF,NA,TRBV5-1,NA,TRBJ1-1
TGCGCCAGCAGCTCTAGCGGGGATCAAGAGACCCAGTACTTC,CASSSSGDQETQYF,NA,TRBV5-1,TRBD2,TRBJ2-5
TGTGCCAGCAGGCTCTCACAGGGATTGAACACTGAAGCTTTCTTT,CASRLSQGLNTEAFF,NA,TRBV25-1,NA,TRBJ1-1
TGTGCCAGTAGTATGGCAGTTCGAGAGACCCAGTACTTC,CASSMAVRETQYF,NA,TRBV19,NA,TRBJ2-5
TGTGCCAGCAGTGAGGCCCGGACAACATTCTACGAGCAGTACTTC,CASSEARTTFYEQYF,NA,TRBV2,NA,TRBJ2-7
TGTGCCAGTAGTATGGGGGGCTCCTACAATGAGCAGTTCTTC,CASSMGGSYNEQFF,once,TRBV19,NA,TRBJ2-1
TGTGCCAGCAGCCAAGGGGAGGCCCAGTACTTC,CASSQGEAQYF,NA,TRBV3-1/TRBV3-2,NA,TRBJ2-5
TGTGCCATTGGGACCGGGAGCTCCTATAATTCACCCCTCCACTTT,CAIGTGSSYNSPLHF,NA,TRBV10-3,NA,TRBJ1-6
TGTGCCAGCTCACCATCCGGGACAGTAGACAATGAGCAGTTCTTC,CASSPSGTVDNEQFF,NA,TRBV18,TRBD1,TRBJ2-1
TGTGCCAGCAGCACAGGCGCATTAAATCAGCCCCAGCATTTT,CASSTGALNQPQHF,few,TRBV28,NA,TRBJ1-5
TGTGCCAGTAGTATAGCGGCAGGGGTGAACACTGAAGCTTTCTTT,CASSIAAGVNTEAFF,NA,TRBV19,NA,TRBJ1-1
TGTGCCAGCAGTTTACAGGGTTCTAATGAAAAACTGTTTTTT,CASSLQGSNEKLFF,NA,TRBV28,NA,TRBJ1-4
TGTGCCAGCTCACCACCGGGCGGGGCTCGGACTGAAGCTTTCTTT,CASSPPGGARTEAFF,few,TRBV18,NA,TRBJ1-1
TGCGCCAGCAGTTACCAGGGTCCGTCCTCTGGAAACACCATATATTTT,CASSYQGPSSGNTIYF,NA,TRBV4-3,NA,TRBJ1-3
TGTGCCAGCAGTTATAGGGGGAGCTCTGGAAACACCATATATTTT,CASSYRGSSGNTIYF,NA,TRBV6-2/TRBV6-3,NA,TRBJ1-3
TGTGCCAGCGGGGACAGGGGGGACAATGAGCAGTTCTTC,CASGDRGDNEQFF,NA,TRBV12-3/TRBV12-4,TRBD1,TRBJ2-1
TGTGCCAGCAGCTTTCCGCCAGGAAGCGGGGGATACAATGAGCAGTTCTTC,CASSFPPGSGGYNEQFF,NA,TRBV7-9,TRBD2,TRBJ2-1
TGTGCCAGTAAGGGGGATTCCTATAATTCACCCCTCCACTTT,CASKGDSYNSPLHF,NA,TRBV19,NA,TRBJ1-6
TGTGCCAGTAGTATAGCTAATCCAGGCCGCAACTATGGCTACACCTTC,CASSIANPGRNYGYTF,NA,TRBV19,NA,TRBJ1-2
TGTGCCAGCAGCTTAATTCCGGGGGATACGCAGTATTTT,CASSLIPGDTQYF,few,TRBV7-3,NA,TRBJ2-3
TGTGCCAGCAGCTCCCAAGGACTAGCGGGGAGGACTGAGCAGTTCTTC,CASSSQGLAGRTEQFF,NA,TRBV13,TRBD2,TRBJ2-1
TGTGCCAGCAGCCTCGATCAGGGAGGTAGGAACACCTTC,CASSLDQGGRNTF,NA,TRBV7-9,NA,TRBJ1-2
TGTGCCAGCAGCCCCGGACCCGGGGGGGACCATACGCAGTATTTT,CASSPGPGGDHTQYF,once,TRBV7-3,TRBD2,TRBJ2-3
TGTGCCAGCTCACAGAGGGAAAGCACTGAAGCTTTCTTT,CASSQRESTEAFF,NA,TRBV18,NA,TRBJ1-1
TGTGCCAGTAGTCTACCTGACTTTTTTGTAGATGAGCAGTTCTTC,CASSLPDFFVDEQFF,once,TRBV19,NA,TRBJ2-1
TGTGCCAGCAGTTTAAGAGGACAGCCCAACACTGAAGCTTTCTTT,CASSLRGQPNTEAFF,NA,TRBV28,NA,TRBJ1-1
TGTGCCAGCAGTTTTCGAGCGGGGAGGGAGACCCAGTACTTC,CASSFRAGRETQYF,NA,TRBV27,TRBD2,TRBJ2-5
TGTGCCAGTAGTCCCTTGACAGGGGGGATTACTGAAGCTTTCTTT,CASSPLTGGITEAFF,NA,TRBV19,TRBD1,TRBJ1-1
TGTGCCAGCAGGAAACCAGGGGGCCATACCGGGGAGCTGTTTTTT,CASRKPGGHTGELFF,NA,TRBV6-5,TRBD1,TRBJ2-2
TGTGCCAGCGGGACTCCGAGAGAAAAACTGTTTTTT,CASGTPREKLFF,NA,TRBV28,NA,TRBJ1-4
TGTGCCAGCAAACCGGGACATATATATCAGCCCCAGCATTTT,CASKPGHIYQPQHF,NA,TRBV28,NA,TRBJ1-5
TGTGCCAGCAGCTTAAGGTACGGGACTGAAGCTTTCTTT,CASSLRYGTEAFF,NA,TRBV7-9,NA,TRBJ1-1
TGTGCCAGCAGCCGTAGCTCCTACGAGCAGTACTTC,CASSRSSYEQYF,NA,TRBV3-1/TRBV3-2,NA,TRBJ2-7
TGTGCTAGCAGCTTAATCGGTCAAGAGACCCAGTACTTC,CASSLIGQETQYF,NA,TRBV7-7,NA,TRBJ2-5
TGTGCCAGCAGCCCGGATGTTGCGGGGACGGAGACCCAGTACTTC,CASSPDVAGTETQYF,NA,TRBV5-6,NA,TRBJ2-5
TGTGCCACGAGTAGCGGGGGGCCCCACAATGAGCAGTTCTTC,CATSSGGPHNEQFF,NA,TRBV24-1,TRBD2,TRBJ2-1
TGTGCCAGCAGTTTCAGTATTAATCAGCCCCAGCATTTT,CASSFSINQPQHF,NA,TRBV2,NA,TRBJ1-5
TGTGCCAGCAGCTTTAGCGGGGCGAACACCGGGGAGCTGTTTTTT,CASSFSGANTGELFF,NA,TRBV11-3,TRBD2,TRBJ2-2
TGTGCCAGCAGTGGCGGACAAGGCAGATATAATTCACCCCTCCACTTT,CASSGGQGRYNSPLHF,once,TRBV2,NA,TRBJ1-6
TGCGCCAGCAGCTTGCAGGGACAGGGAAGCTATGGCTACACCTTC,CASSLQGQGSYGYTF,NA,TRBV5-1,TRBD1,TRBJ1-2
TGTGCCAGCAGTTACGGTACAGGGCTGAACACTGAAGCTTTCTTT,CASSYGTGLNTEAFF,NA,TRBV6-2/TRBV6-3,NA,TRBJ1-1
TGCGCCAGCAGCCAAGATCGTGTAGGGAGGACTGAAGCTTTCTTT,CASSQDRVGRTEAFF,once,TRBV4-1,NA,TRBJ1-1
TGTGCCAGCAGCTTTCAGGGCGGGGGGTTCACAGATACGCAGTATTTT,CASSFQGGGFTDTQYF,NA,TRBV5-8,TRBD2,TRBJ2-3
TGTGCCAGCAGCTTAGAGGTGCGGGCGGGTGCCGGGGAGCTGTTTTTT,CASSLEVRAGAGELFF,NA,TRBV7-2,NA,TRBJ2-2
TGTGCCAGCAGCCCCGATTCAGGGGTTGGCTACACCTTC,CASSPDSGVGYTF,NA,TRBV11-2,NA,TRBJ1-2
TGTGCCAGCAGAGGGGCCGGCCCCCCCTATGGCTACACCTTC,CASRGAGPPYGYTF,NA,TRBV6-5,NA,TRBJ1-2
TGTGCCAGCAGTGAGCAGACAGGGATTGGGTCACCCCTCCACTTT,CASSEQTGIGSPLHF,NA,TRBV6-1,TRBD1,TRBJ1-6
TGTGCCAGTAGTATCGGTCTAAGGGGGAAAAACATTCAGTACTTC,CASSIGLRGKNIQYF,NA,TRBV19,NA,TRBJ2-4
TGTGCCAGCAGTAACAGGGAGGGTCAGCCCCAGCATTTT,CASSNREGQPQHF,NA,TRBV2,NA,TRBJ1-5
TGTGCCAGCAGCCTCCAAGGACAGGCCCTTCCTTATAGCAATCAGCCCCAGCATTTT,CASSLQGQALPYSNQPQHF,NA,TRBV21-1,NA,TRBJ1-5
TGTGCCAGCAGCCAAGATTCGGGGGATGGTTGGAATGAGCAGTTCTTC,CASSQDSGDGWNEQFF,NA,TRBV3-1/TRBV3-2,NA,TRBJ2-1
TGTGCCAGCAGCCAGGTTTTACAGGGGATTCCGAACACTGAAGCTTTCTTT,CASSQVLQGIPNTEAFF,NA,TRBV3-1/TRBV3-2,TRBD1,TRBJ1-1
TGTGCCAGCAGTTCGACAGGGTACAATTCACCCCTCCACTTT,CASSSTGYNSPLHF,NA,TRBV28,TRBD1,TRBJ1-6
TGTGCCAGCAGGCCCCGAGCGGGGGGTAACGAGCAGTACTTC,CASRPRAGGNEQYF,NA,TRBV7-2,TRBD2,TRBJ2-7
TGTGCCAGCAACCCCTCGACTAGCGGGGGACCGGGGGCCGACGAGCAGTACTTC,CASNPSTSGGPGADEQYF,NA,TRBV28,TRBD2,TRBJ2-7
TGTGCCAGCAGTCGGGGGAACGAGCAGTACTTC,CASSRGNEQYF,once,TRBV2,NA,TRBJ2-7
TGCGCCAGCAGCTTGGAGGACTCAACTGGAGGGGGCTACACCTTC,CASSLEDSTGGGYTF,NA,TRBV5-1,NA,TRBJ1-2
TGTGCCAGCAGCTCCCCCGGACAGGGCGGGAATGAGCAGTTCTTC,CASSSPGQGGNEQFF,NA,TRBV11-3,TRBD1,TRBJ2-1
TGTGCCAGCAGGCAACAGGGGGCGCGGGGCACAGATACGCAGTATTTT,CASRQQGARGTDTQYF,NA,TRBV27,TRBD1,TRBJ2-3